The 10 T cell receptor beta chains reported below all come from one sample, sequenced in a study of T-cell reconstitution after alpha-beta-depleted transplantation in children. The TCRbeta library was prepared with unique molecular identifiers. TCRdb processed the PCR reads anew with MiXCR; each CDR3 protein has one entry. The sample lists about 400,000 distinct CDR3 sequences, about 16% seen once, with approximately 28% in the top ten. The material sequenced was PBMCs, mostly from graft donor cells, taken 360 days after TCRalphabeta/CD19-depleted stem cell transplant. Source of these receptors: a boy younger than two who had a stem cell transplant for Wiskott-Aldrich syndrome, so the T cells may come from the graft donor.

The V gene is TRBV6-1, the J gene TRBJ2-5; 8 bases align to TRBD1. Germline assignment: CDR1 MNHNS and CDR2 SASEGT. V lost 6 bases and J lost 4; bases outside the gene matches: 10. CDR3 length: 15 residues. CDR3 coding DNA: TGTGCCAGCAGGACGACAGGGGCCAGTTCAGAGACCCAGTACTTC. Protein sequence: CASRTTGASSETQYF.

This clonotype was observed a handful of times. J is TRBJ2-2 and V is TRBV7-2, with TRBD2 as a possible D gene (6 bases). The CDR3 sequence is 12 residues long. Germline V gene data show CDR1 as SGHTA and CDR2 as FQGNSA. The V end was cut by 5 bases, the J end by 7 bases, with 8 bases between. The CDR3 loop is CASSGGYGELFF. The CDR3 DNA is TGTGCCAGCAGCGGGGGGTACGGGGAGCTGTTTTTT.

This clonotype came up a few times. The rearrangement links TRBV27 to TRBJ2-7; either TRBD1 or TRBD2 may supply D (5 bases each). CDR1 is MNHEY, CDR2 SMNVEV, per germline (reference sequence). V gave up 5 bases and J gave up 3 bases, with 17 bases separating them. CDR3 length: 15 amino acids. CDR3 region: CASSPQGPRLYEQYF. In nucleotides, the CDR3 is TGTGCCAGCAGTCCTCAGGGACCAAGGCTCTACGAGCAGTACTTC.

The chain employs TRBV20-1 and TRBJ2-5; D not certain. The CDR3 is 15 amino acids. V was shortened by 3 bases and J by 4 bases, with 18 bases between the two germline ends. The germline gives CDR1 DFQATT, CDR2 SNEGSKA (reference sequence). CDR3 in amino acids: CSARGSVFSGETQYF. The CDR3 DNA is TGCAGTGCTAGGGGTTCAGTGTTCTCAGGAGAGACCCAGTACTTC.

The gene calls are TRBV6-2 or TRBV6-3 and TRBJ2-1; D gene ambiguous. The V end lost 0 bases, the J end lost 0 bases, and 9 bases lay between the germline ends. Germline assignment: CDR1 MNHEY and CDR2 SVGEGT. CDR3 length equals 16 residues. This CDR3 is CASSYSGLSSYNEQFF. The CDR3 nucleotides read TGTGCCAGCAGTTACTCCGGCCTTAGCTCCTACAATGAGCAGTTCTTC.

This clonotype was seen ten or more times. The chain couples TRBV12-3 or TRBV12-4 to TRBJ2-2; TRBD2 matches at 12 bases. Trimming at V came to 3 bases and at J to 6 bases, leaving 11 bases not matched to a gene. The CDR3 runs 18 residues. The CDR3 sequence: CASSLRLAGGPGAGELFF. CDR3 bases: TGTGCCAGCAGTTTGAGGCTAGCGGGAGGGCCGGGGGCCGGGGAGCTGTTTTTT.

The sample holds a few counts of this clonotype. The chain carries TRBV10-3 and TRBJ2-3, with D hard to call. CDR3 length: 13 residues. CDR1 is ENHRY and CDR2 is SYGVKD in the germline V gene. The V gene lost 9 bases and the J gene lost 2 bases, with 12 bases spanning the gap. The CDR3 reads CAMSLAPTDTQYF. CDR3 bases: TGTGCCATGTCTTTGGCCCCCACAGATACGCAGTATTTT.

This clonotype has only a few counts. V usage is TRBV5-6 and J usage is TRBJ2-3; 10 bases line up with TRBD1. Germline V lookup: CDR1 SGHDT, CDR2 YYEEEE. V gave up 5 bases and J gave up 4 bases; unmatched junction bases: 10. This CDR3 contains 16 residues. CDR3 residues: CASSRFWDRGADTQYF. For the CDR3, the DNA is TGTGCCAGCAGTCGGTTTTGGGACAGGGGAGCAGATACGCAGTATTTT.

This clonotype was picked up a small number of times. The chain employs TRBV5-1 and TRBJ2-7, with no clear D. The CDR3 length is 15 residues. In germline, CDR1 is SGHRS, CDR2 YFSETQ. Deletions cut 6 bases from V and 2 bases from J, with 18 bases between. The CDR3 sequence is CASKPTNREAYEQYF. Written as DNA, the CDR3 is TGCGCCAGCAAGCCGACGAATAGAGAAGCCTACGAGCAGTACTTC.

The V gene is TRBV4-3, the J gene TRBJ2-3, with D perhaps TRBD2 (6 bases). The CDR3 runs to 14 residues. Trimming removed 0 bases from V and 6 bases from J, with 10 bases in between. Per germline, CDR1 LGHNA and CDR2 YSLEER. The CDR3 DNA sequence: TGCGCCAGCAGCCAAGAACTAGCTGGGGATACGCAGTATTTT. Its protein product is CASSQELAGDTQYF.